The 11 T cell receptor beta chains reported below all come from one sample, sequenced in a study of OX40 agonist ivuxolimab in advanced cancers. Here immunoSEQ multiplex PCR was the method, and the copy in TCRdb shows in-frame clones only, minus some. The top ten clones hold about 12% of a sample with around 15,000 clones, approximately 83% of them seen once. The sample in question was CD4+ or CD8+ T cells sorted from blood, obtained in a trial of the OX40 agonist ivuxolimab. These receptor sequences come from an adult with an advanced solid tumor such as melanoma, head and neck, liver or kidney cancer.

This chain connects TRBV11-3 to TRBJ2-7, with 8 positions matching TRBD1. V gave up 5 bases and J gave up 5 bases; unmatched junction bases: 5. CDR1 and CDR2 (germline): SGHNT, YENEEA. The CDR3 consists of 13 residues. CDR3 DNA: TGTGCCAGCAGCCAAGACAGGGGCCACGAGCAGTACTTC. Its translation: CASSQDRGHEQYF.

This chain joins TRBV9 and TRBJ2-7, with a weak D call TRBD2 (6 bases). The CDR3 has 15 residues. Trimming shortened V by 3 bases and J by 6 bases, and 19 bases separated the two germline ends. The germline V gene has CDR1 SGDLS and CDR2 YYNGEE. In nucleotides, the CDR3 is TGTGCCAGCAGCGCTAGGAGGGACTCTGTGGCCGAGCAGTACTTC. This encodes CASSARRDSVAEQYF.

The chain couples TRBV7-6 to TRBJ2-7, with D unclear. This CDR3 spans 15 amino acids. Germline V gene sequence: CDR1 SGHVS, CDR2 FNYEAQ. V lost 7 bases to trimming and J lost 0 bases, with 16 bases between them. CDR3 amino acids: CASTRALGSSYEQYF. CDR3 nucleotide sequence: TGTGCCAGCACCCGCGCCCTCGGAAGCTCCTACGAGCAGTACTTC.

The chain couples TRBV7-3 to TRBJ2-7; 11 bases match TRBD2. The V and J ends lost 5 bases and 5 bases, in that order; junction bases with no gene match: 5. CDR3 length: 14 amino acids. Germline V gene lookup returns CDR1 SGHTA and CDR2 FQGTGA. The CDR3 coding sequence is TGTGCCAGCAGCGCACTAGCGGGAGTCGACGAGCAGTACTTC. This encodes CASSALAGVDEQYF.

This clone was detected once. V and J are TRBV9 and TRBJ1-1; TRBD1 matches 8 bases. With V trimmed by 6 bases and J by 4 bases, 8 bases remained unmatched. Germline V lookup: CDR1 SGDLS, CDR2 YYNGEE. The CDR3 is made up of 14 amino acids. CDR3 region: CASTASGGFTEAFF. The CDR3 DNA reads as TGTGCCAGCACCGCCTCAGGGGGCTTCACTGAAGCTTTCTTT.

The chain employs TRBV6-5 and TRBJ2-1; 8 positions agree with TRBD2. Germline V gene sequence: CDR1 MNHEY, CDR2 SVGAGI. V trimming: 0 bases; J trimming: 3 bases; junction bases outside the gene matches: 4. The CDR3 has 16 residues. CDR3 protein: CASSYSGLADYNEQFF. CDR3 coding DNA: TGTGCCAGCAGTTACTCTGGACTAGCCGACTACAATGAGCAGTTCTTC.

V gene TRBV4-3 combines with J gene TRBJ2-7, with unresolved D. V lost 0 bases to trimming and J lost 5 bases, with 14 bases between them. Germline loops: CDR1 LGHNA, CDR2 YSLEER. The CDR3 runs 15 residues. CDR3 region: CASSQDGLRQNEQYF. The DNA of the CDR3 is TGCGCCAGCAGCCAAGATGGGCTCCGGCAGAACGAGCAGTACTTC.

CDR3 sequence reads: CASSYLAGGTGELFF. The CDR3 nucleotides are TGTGCCAGCAGTTATCTAGCGGGAGGCACCGGGGAGCTGTTTTTT. The rearrangement links TRBV27 to TRBJ2-2, with 11 bases that match TRBD2. The CDR3 contains 15 residues. With V trimmed by 4 bases and J by 4 bases, 2 bases remained unmatched. The germline gives CDR1 MNHEY, CDR2 SMNVEV (reference sequence).

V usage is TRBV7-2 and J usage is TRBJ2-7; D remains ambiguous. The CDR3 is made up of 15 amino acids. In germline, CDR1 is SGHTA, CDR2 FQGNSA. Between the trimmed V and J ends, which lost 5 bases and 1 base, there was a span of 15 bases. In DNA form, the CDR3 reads TGTGCCAGCAGCCTTTTATTGGGTTGGTCCTACGAGCAGTACTTC. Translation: CASSLLLGWSYEQYF.

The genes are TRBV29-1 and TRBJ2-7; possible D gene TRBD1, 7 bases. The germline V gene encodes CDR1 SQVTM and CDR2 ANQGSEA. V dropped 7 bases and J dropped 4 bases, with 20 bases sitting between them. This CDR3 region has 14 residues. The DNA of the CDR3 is TGCAGCGCCGGAGGGGACAGTGCTTTTTACGAGCAGTACTTC. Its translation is CSAGGDSAFYEQYF.

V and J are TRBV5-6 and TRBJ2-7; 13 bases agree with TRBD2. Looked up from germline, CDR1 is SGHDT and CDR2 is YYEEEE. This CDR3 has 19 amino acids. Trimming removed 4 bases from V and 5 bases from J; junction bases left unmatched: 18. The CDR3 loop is CASSPTSGRAIGFPNEQYF. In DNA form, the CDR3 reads TGTGCCAGCAGCCCCACTAGCGGGAGGGCCATCGGTTTTCCCAACGAGCAGTACTTC.